This note documents a single TCR beta chain sequence. The repertoire was sequenced with immunoSEQ multiplex PCR; TCRdb's copy has only in-frame clones and lacks some. Among about 300,000 clones listed, 85% were seen once. This sample is part of a study of blood T cell repertoires in COVID-19. Study-wide background: Samples taken during acute and convalescent COVID-19 were collected in the United States, Italy and Spain. In each case, the material was cDNA or gDNA derived from T cells, B-cell-depleted T cells, or PBMCs.

Grouping used clinical history reported by participants in a survey and questionnaire. Individuals in the exposed group had encountered a COVID-19 case within 2 weeks preceding study entry. Sequenced sample: PBMCs or T cells enriched from blood (not recorded which). The sequence was collected from a woman in her twenties or thirties who had been exposed to COVID-19.

The CDR3 DNA sequence: TGTGCCAGCAGCTTAGGGCAGGGGGGAAACACCATATATTTT. Translating it yields CASSLGQGGNTIYF. The gene calls are TRBV7-2 and TRBJ1-3; weak D call: TRBD1 (6 bases). CDR3 size: 14 residues. Germline values: CDR1 SGHTA, CDR2 FQGNSA. V lost 1 base and J 4 bases, leaving 8 bases between the germline ends. The variable domain in full, completed from reference TRBV7-2 and TRBJ1-3, reads GAGVSQSPSNKVTEKGKDVELRCDPISGHTALYWYRQSLGQGLEFLIYFQGNSAPDKSGLPSDRFSAERTGGSVSTLTIQRTQQEDSAVYLCASSLGQGGNTIYFGEGSWLTVV.